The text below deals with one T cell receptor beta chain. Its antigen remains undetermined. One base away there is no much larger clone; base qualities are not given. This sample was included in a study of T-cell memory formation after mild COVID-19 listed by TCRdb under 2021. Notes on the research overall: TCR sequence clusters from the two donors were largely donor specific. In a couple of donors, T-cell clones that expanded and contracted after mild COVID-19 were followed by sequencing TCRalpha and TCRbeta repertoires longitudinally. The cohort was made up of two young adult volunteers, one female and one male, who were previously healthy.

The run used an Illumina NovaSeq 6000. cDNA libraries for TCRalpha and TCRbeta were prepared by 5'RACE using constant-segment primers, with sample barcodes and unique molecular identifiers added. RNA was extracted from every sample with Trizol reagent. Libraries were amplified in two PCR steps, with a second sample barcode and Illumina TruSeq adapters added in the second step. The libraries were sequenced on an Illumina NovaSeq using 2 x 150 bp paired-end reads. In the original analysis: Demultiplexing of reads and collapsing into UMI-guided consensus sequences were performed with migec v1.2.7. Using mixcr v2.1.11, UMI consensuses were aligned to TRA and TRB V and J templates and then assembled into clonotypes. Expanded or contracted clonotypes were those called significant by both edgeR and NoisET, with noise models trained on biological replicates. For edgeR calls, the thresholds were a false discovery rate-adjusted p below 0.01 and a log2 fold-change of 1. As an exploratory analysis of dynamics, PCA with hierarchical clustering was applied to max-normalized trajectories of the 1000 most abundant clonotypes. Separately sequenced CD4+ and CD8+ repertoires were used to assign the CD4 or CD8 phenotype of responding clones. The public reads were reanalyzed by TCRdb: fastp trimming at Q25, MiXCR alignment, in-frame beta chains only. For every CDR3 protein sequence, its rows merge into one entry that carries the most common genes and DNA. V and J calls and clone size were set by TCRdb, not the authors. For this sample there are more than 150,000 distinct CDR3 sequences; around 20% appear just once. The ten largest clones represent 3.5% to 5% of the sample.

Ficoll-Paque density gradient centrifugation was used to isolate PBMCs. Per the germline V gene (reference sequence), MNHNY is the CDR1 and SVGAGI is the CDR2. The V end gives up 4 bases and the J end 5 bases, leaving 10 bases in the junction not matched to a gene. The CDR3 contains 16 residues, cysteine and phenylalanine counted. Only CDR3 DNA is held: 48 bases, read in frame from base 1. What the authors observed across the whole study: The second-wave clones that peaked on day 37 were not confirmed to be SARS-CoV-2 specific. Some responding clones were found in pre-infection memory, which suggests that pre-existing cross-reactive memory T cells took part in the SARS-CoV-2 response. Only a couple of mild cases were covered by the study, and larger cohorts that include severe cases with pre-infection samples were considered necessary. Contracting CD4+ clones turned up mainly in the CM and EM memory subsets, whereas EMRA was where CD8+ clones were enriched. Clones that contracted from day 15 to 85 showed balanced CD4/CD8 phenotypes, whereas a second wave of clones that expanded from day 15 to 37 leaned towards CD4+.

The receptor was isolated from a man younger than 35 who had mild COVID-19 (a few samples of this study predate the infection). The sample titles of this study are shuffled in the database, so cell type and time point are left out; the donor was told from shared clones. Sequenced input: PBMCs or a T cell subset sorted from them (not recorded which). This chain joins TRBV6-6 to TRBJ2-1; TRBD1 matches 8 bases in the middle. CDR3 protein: CASSSRSQGANNEQFF. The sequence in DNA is TGTGCCAGCAGTTCTAGGTCTCAGGGGGCGAACAATGAGCAGTTCTTC.